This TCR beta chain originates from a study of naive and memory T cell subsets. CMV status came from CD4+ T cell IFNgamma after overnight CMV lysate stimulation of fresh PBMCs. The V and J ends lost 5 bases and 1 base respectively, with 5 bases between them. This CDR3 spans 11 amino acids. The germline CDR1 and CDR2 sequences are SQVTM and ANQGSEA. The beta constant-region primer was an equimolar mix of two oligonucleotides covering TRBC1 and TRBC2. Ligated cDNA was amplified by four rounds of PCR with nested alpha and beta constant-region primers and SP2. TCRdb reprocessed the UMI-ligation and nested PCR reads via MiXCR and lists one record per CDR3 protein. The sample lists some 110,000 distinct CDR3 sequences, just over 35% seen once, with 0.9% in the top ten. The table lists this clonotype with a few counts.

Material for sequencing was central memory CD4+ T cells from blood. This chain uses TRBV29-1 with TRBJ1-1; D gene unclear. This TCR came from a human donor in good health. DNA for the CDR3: TGCAGCGTTTACTCGAACACTGAAGCTTTCTTT. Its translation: CSVYSNTEAFF.